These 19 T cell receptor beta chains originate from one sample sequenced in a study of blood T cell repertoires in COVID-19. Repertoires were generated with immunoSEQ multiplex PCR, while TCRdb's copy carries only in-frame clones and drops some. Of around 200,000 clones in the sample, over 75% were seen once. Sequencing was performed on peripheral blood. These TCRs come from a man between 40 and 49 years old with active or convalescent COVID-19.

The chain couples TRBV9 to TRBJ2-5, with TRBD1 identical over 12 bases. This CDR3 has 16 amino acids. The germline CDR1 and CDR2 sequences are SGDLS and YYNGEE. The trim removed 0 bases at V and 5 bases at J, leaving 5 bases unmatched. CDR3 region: CASSVEGTGGLETQYF. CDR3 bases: TGTGCCAGCAGCGTAGAGGGGACAGGGGGCTTGGAGACCCAGTACTTC.

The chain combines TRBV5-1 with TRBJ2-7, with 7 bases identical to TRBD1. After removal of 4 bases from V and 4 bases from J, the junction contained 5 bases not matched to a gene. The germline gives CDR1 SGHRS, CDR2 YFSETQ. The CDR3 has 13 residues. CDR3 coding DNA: TGCGCCAGCAGCCACGGGACAGATTACGAGCAGTACTTC. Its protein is CASSHGTDYEQYF.

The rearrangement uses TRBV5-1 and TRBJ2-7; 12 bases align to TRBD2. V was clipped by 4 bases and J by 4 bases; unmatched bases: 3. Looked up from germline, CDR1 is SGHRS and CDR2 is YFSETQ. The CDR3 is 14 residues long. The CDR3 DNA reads TGCGCCAGCAGCCAGACTAGCGGGAGTTACGAGCAGTACTTC. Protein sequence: CASSQTSGSYEQYF.

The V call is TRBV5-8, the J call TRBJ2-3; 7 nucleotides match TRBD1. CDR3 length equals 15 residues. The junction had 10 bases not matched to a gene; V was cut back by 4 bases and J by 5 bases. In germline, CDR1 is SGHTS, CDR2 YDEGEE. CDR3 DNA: TGTGCCAGCAGCCCCGGCTACAGGGGCAGAGATACGCAGTATTTT. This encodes CASSPGYRGRDTQYF.

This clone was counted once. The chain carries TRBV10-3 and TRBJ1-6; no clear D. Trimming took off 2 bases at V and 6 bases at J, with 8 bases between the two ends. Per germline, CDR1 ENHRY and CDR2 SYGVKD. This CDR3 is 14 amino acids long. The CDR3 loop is CAISEDFGNSPLHF. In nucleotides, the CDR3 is TGTGCCATCAGTGAGGATTTCGGTAATTCACCCCTCCACTTT.

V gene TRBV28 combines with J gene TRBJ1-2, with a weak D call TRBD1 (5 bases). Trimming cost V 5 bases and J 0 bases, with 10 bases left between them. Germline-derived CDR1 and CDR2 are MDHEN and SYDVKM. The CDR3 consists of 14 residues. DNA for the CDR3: TGTGCCAGCAGTGAAGGGGTAGCTAACTATGGCTACACCTTC. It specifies CASSEGVANYGYTF.

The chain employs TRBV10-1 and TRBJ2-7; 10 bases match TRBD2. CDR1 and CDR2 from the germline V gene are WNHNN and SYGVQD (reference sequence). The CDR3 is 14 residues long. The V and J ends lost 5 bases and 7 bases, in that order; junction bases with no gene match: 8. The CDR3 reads CASSWSGRAEEQYF. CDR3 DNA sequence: TGCGCCAGCAGTTGGAGCGGGAGGGCCGAAGAGCAGTACTTC.

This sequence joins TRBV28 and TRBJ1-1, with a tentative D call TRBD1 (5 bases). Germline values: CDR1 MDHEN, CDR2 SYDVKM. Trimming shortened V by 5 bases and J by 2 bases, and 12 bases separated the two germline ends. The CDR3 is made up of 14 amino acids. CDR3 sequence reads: CASSPGRTNTEAFF. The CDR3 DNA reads TGTGCCAGCAGTCCCGGACGGACAAACACTGAAGCTTTCTTT.

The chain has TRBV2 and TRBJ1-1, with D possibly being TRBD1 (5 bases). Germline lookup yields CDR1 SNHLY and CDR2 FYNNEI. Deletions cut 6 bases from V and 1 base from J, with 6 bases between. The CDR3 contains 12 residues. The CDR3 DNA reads TGTGCCAGCAGGGGGGGGAACACTGAAGCTTTCTTT. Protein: CASRGGNTEAFF.

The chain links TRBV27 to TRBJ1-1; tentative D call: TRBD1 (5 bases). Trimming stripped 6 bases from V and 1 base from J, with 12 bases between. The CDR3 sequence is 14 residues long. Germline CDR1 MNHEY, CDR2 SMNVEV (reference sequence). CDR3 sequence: CASSPGGWNTEAFF. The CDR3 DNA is TGTGCCAGCAGCCCGGGGGGATGGAACACTGAAGCTTTCTTT.

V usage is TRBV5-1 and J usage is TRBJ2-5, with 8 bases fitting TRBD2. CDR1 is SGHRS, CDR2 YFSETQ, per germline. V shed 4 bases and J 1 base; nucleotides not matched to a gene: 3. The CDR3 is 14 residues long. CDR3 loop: CASSPGGAQETQYF. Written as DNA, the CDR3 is TGCGCCAGCAGCCCGGGAGGGGCCCAAGAGACCCAGTACTTC. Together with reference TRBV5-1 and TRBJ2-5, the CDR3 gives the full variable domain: KAGVTQTPRYLIKTRGQQVTLSCSPISGHRSVSWYQQTPGQGLQFLFEYFSETQRNKGNFPGRFSGRQFSNSRSEMNVSTLELGDSALYLCASSPGGAQETQYFGPGTRLLVL.

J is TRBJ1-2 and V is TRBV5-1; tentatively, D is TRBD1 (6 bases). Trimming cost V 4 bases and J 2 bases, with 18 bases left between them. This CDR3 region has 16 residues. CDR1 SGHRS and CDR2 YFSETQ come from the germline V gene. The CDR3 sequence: CASSLRGREGNYGYTF. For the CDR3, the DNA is TGCGCCAGCAGCCTCAGGGGTAGGGAGGGAAACTATGGCTACACCTTC.

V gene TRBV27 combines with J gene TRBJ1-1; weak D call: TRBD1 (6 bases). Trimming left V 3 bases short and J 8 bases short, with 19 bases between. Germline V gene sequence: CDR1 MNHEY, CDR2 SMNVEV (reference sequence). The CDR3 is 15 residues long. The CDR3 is CASSFGFGQFNEAFF. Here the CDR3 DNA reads TGTGCCAGCAGTTTTGGGTTCGGACAGTTCAACGAAGCTTTCTTT.

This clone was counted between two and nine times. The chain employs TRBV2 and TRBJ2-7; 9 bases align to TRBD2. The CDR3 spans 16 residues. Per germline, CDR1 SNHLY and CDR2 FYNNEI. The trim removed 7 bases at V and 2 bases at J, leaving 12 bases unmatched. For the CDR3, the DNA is TGTGCCAGCAATGGAAAGGTGACTAGCGGAACCTACGAGCAGTACTTC. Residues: CASNGKVTSGTYEQYF.

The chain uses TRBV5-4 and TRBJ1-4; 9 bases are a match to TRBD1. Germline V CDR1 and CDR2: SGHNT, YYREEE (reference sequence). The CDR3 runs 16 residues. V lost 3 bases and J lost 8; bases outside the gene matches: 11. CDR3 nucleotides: TGTGCCAGCAGCTCGCCCCCCGGGACAGGGAGCGAAAAACTGTTTTTT. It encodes CASSSPPGTGSEKLFF.

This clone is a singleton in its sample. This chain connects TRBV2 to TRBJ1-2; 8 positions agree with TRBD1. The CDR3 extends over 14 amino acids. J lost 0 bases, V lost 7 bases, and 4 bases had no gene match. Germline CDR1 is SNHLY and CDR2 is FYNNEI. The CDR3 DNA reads TGTGCCAGCACCTCGACAGGGGCTAACTATGGCTACACCTTC. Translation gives CASTSTGANYGYTF.

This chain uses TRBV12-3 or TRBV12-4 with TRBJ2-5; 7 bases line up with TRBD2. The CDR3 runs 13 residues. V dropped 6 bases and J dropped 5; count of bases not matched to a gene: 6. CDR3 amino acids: CASSNEGGETQYF. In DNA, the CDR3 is TGTGCCAGCAGCAACGAGGGAGGGGAGACCCAGTACTTC.

This CDR3 is CASSIAGNSPLHF. As DNA, the CDR3 is TGTGCCAGTAGTATCGCCGGGAATTCACCCCTCCACTTT. The chain couples TRBV19 to TRBJ1-6; D call uncertain. The V gene's germline CDR1 is LNHDA and CDR2 SQIVND (reference sequence). This CDR3 is built from 13 residues. V lost 3 bases to trimming and J lost 7 bases, with 7 bases between them.

CDR3 protein: CASSEGQANYGYTF. CDR3 sequence (DNA): TGTGCCAGCAGTGAAGGACAGGCAAACTATGGCTACACCTTC. This sequence joins TRBV6-1 and TRBJ1-2, with D possibly being TRBD1 (6 bases). Germline-derived CDR1 and CDR2 are MNHNS and SASEGT. The CDR3 has 14 amino acids. V lost 1 base and J lost 2, with 8 bases in between.